Listed here are 21 T cell receptor beta chains from one sample, sequenced in a study of T cells in women clearing cervical HPV infection. Data came from immunoSEQ multiplex PCR; TCRdb stores just in-frame clones and leaves some out. The sample totals 15,000 or so clones; its top ten clones hold less than 25%. The specimen was blood buffy coat. The receptor set was obtained from a woman aged 18-70 years with a cervical HPV16 infection that either progressed to CIN3+ or cleared (not recorded which).

With respect to this clone: Read coverage stops 3 residues before the CDR3 terminus; the germline J gene supplies the remainder. Other DNA sequences within the sample encode an identical CDR3. This chain uses TRBV5-1 with TRBJ2-7, with 8 bases lining up with TRBD2. This CDR3 is 13 amino acids long. V was clipped by 4 bases and J by 2 bases; unmatched bases: 2. Germline V lookup: CDR1 SGHRS, CDR2 YFSETQ. Here the CDR3 reads CASSLRGAYEQYF. Partial CDR3 DNA: TGCGCCAGCAGCCTGCGGGGGGCCTACGAG.

CDR3 bases read: TGTGCCAGCAGTGTGCGGTCCCTTAATGAAAAA. It is translated as CASSVRSLNEK. The complete CDR3 sequence is CASSVRSLNEKLFF. V and J are TRBV6-1 and TRBJ1-4; D unresolved. The sequenced fragment ends 3 residues before the CDR3 boundary, so the rest is inferred from the germline J gene. This CDR3 has 14 amino acids. Germline values: CDR1 MNHNS, CDR2 SASEGT. V gave up 4 bases and J gave up 4 bases, with 10 bases separating them.

As regards this clone: The CDR3 goes on 3 residues after the read ends, and that part is filled in from the germline J gene. The chain recombines TRBV5-5 with TRBJ1-5, with D possibly being TRBD1 (5 bases). The CDR3 loop spans 14 amino acids. The germline gives CDR1 SGHKS, CDR2 YYEKEE (reference sequence). The ends were cut back, 0 bases at V and 3 bases at J, with 7 bases in the middle. CDR3 loop: CASSLEDINQPQHF. The CDR3 bases that were read are TGTGCCAGCAGCTTGGAGGACATCAATCAGCCC.

Regarding this clone: The CDR3 goes on 3 residues after the read ends, and that part is filled in from the germline J gene. The V and J genes are TRBV18 and TRBJ2-7, with TRBD1 matching over 7 bases. The CDR3 loop spans 13 amino acids. Germline V gives CDR1 KGHSH, CDR2 LQKENI. V gave up 2 bases and J gave up 3 bases; unmatched junction bases: 1. The covered CDR3 bases are TGTGCCAGCTCACCAGGGACAGACTACGAG. Protein: CASSPGTDYE. The complete CDR3 protein is CASSPGTDYEQYF. Full variable domain (rest looked up from reference TRBV18 and TRBJ2-7): NAGVMQNPRHLVRRRGQEARLRCSPMKGHSHVYWYRQLPEEGLKFMVYLQKENIIDESGMPKERFSAEFPKEGPSILRIQQVVRGDSAAYFCASSPGTDYEQYFGPGTRLTVT.

Comments on this clone: The read falls 3 residues short of the CDR3 end, and the missing part is taken from the germline J gene. The V call is TRBV7-9, the J call TRBJ1-2; no clear D. The CDR3 covers 14 residues. Germline CDR1 and CDR2: SEHNR and FQNEAQ (reference sequence). CDR3 bases read: TGTGCCAGCAGCCCCCGCGGAGATTCCTACGAC. It yields the protein CASSPRGDSYD. The whole CDR3 sequence reads CASSPRGDSYDYTF.

A remark on this clone: The observed sequence ends 3 residues before the CDR3 terminus, with the missing tail filled in from the germline J gene. The J gene is TRBJ2-3, the V gene TRBV2; no clear D gene. In germline, CDR1 is SNHLY, CDR2 FYNNEI. Trimming left V 4 bases short and J 6 bases short, with 11 bases between. The CDR3 covers 13 residues. Incomplete CDR3 DNA: TGTGCCAGCAGTGTTCTCGGCGGCGATACG. It encodes CASSVLGGDT. The whole CDR3 sequence reads CASSVLGGDTQYF.

A note on this clone: The CDR3 is cut off 3 residues early in the read; its end comes from the germline J gene. This chain joins TRBV20-1 and TRBJ1-1; 7 bases line up with TRBD1. This CDR3 has 13 amino acids. J gave up 1 base and V 6 bases, and 5 bases lay outside the gene matches. CDR1 is DFQATT, CDR2 SNEGSKA, per germline (reference sequence). Incomplete CDR3 DNA: TGCAGTGCCCCGGGACAGCCGAACACTGAA. It is translated as CSAPGQPNTE. The full CDR3 protein is CSAPGQPNTEAFF.

A note on this clone: At one end the junction does not follow the germline gene, possibly because of a read error. The missing CDR3 end, 3 residues past where the read stops, is filled in from the germline J gene. The J gene is TRBJ1-5, the V gene TRBV20-1; D call uncertain. The CDR3 is made up of 14 amino acids. Germline V lookup: CDR1 DFQATT, CDR2 SNEGSKA (reference sequence). CDR3 bases read: TGCAGTGCTACTACAAGCTACAGCAGTCAGCCC. It is translated as CSATTSYSSQP. The whole CDR3 sequence is CSATTSYSSQPQHF.

Comment on this clone: The read falls 3 residues short of the CDR3 end, and the missing part is taken from the germline J gene. The genes are TRBV18 and TRBJ1-2; TRBD1 might be the D (6 bases). Germline loops: CDR1 KGHSH, CDR2 LQKENI. This CDR3 is built from 16 residues. CDR3 loop: CASSLTLAGRTDTYTF. The covered CDR3 bases are TGTGCCAGCTCACTTACTTTAGCGGGGAGGACAGATACC.

Comment on this clone: The DNA ends 3 residues before the CDR3 does, and the rest of the CDR3 is filled in from the germline J gene. The chain joins TRBV2 to TRBJ2-2, with 8 bases fitting TRBD1. The CDR3 is made up of 14 amino acids. Germline V gives CDR1 SNHLY, CDR2 FYNNEI. The CDR3 DNA, read in part, is TGTGCCAGCAGTTCAGGGGGCGTTAATGAAAAG. Translation: CASSSGGVNEK. The full CDR3 is CASSSGGVNEKLFF.

Concerning this clone: The CDR3 extends 3 residues past the end of the read, so its final part is completed from the germline J gene. The chain has TRBV12-3 or TRBV12-4 and TRBJ2-1; 9 positions match TRBD1. V gave up 6 bases and J gave up 6 bases; unmatched junction bases: 9. This CDR3 is built from 15 residues. The CDR3 spells CASRGWDRDPNEQFF. The DNA read from the CDR3 is TGTGCCAGCAGGGGGTGGGACAGGGACCCCAATGAG.

In regard to this clone: The read ends 3 residues before the CDR3 terminus; that terminus is restored from the germline J gene. The chain employs TRBV14 and TRBJ1-4; perhaps TRBD1 as D (5 bases). V shed 1 base and J shed 4 bases, with 13 bases lying between them. The CDR3 has 16 amino acids. From germline, CDR1 is SGHDN and CDR2 FVKESK. CDR3 residues: CASSQVNRRFNEKLFF. CDR3 DNA, as far as it was read: TGTGCCAGCAGCCAAGTTAACAGGCGGTTTAATGAAAAA.

A word on this clone: The read terminates 3 residues before the CDR3 end, so the remaining end is supplied by the germline J gene. The J gene is TRBJ2-2, the V gene TRBV5-1, with 11 bases that match TRBD2. Germline values: CDR1 SGHRS, CDR2 YFSETQ. The CDR3 is made up of 17 amino acids. CDR3: CASSPTSGGSGANVLFF. CDR3 DNA, as far as it was read: TGCGCCAGCAGTCCAACTAGCGGGGGTTCTGGGGCCAACGTG. Filled out from reference TRBV5-1 and TRBJ2-2, the complete variable domain reads KAGVTQTPRYLIKTRGQQVTLSCSPISGHRSVSWYQQTPGQGLQFLFEYFSETQRNKGNFPGRFSGRQFSNSRSEMNVSTLELGDSALYLCASSPTSGGSGANVLFFGEGSRLTVL.

Details on this clone: The sequenced fragment ends 3 residues before the CDR3 boundary, so the rest is inferred from the germline J gene. The chain uses TRBV5-8 and TRBJ2-5; no clear D gene. V shed 4 bases and J shed 5 bases, with 18 bases lying between them. Germline lookup yields CDR1 SGHTS and CDR2 YDEGEE. The CDR3 has 15 amino acids. The part of the CDR3 DNA that was read is TGTGCCAGCAGCCCCTGGGCAGGCTTAGGGGAGACC. Its protein product is CASSPWAGLGET. The whole CDR3 region reads CASSPWAGLGETQYF. The full variable domain, rest sourced from reference TRBV5-8 and TRBJ2-5, is EAGVTQSPTHLIKTRGQQATLRCSPISGHTSVYWYQQALGLGLQFLLWYDEGEERNRGNFPPRFSGRQFPNYSSELNVNALELEDSALYLCASSPWAGLGETQYFGPGTRLLVL.

Worth noting for this clone: Read sequence stops 3 residues before the CDR3 end, and the germline J gene provides the missing end. The rearrangement links TRBV20-1 to TRBJ2-3; tentative D call: TRBD2 (6 bases). Per the germline V gene, CDR1 is DFQATT and CDR2 is SNEGSKA (reference sequence). The germline V and J ends were trimmed by 0 bases and 1 base, with 11 bases remaining between them. This CDR3 has 15 residues. The CDR3 reads CSAREEGQGTDTQYF. The sequenced part of the CDR3 DNA is TGCAGTGCTAGAGAGGAGGGGCAGGGCACAGATACG.

For this clone: Coverage ceases 3 residues before the CDR3 finishes, and the germline J gene fills in the end. The rearrangement links TRBV30 to TRBJ1-5, with TRBD1 identical over 9 bases. V was clipped by 5 bases and J by 5 bases; unmatched bases: 7. CDR3 length: 14 residues. Per germline, CDR1 GTSNPN and CDR2 SVGIG (reference sequence). CDR3 region: CAWGRGQGDQPQHF. The part of the CDR3 DNA that was read is TGTGCCTGGGGCCGGGGACAGGGCGATCAGCCC.

With respect to this clone: Coverage ceases 3 residues before the CDR3 finishes, and the germline J gene fills in the end. This chain joins TRBV20-1 and TRBJ2-4; 8 bases are a match to TRBD1. Germline V gene lookup returns CDR1 DFQATT and CDR2 SNEGSKA (reference sequence). The junction had 3 bases not matched to a gene; V was cut back by 6 bases and J by 2 bases. The CDR3 sequence is 13 residues long. The CDR3 protein is CSANRGTKNIQYF. The sequenced part of the CDR3 DNA is TGCAGTGCAAACAGGGGGACCAAAAACATT.

Comments on this clone: The read terminates 3 residues before the CDR3 end, so the remaining end is supplied by the germline J gene. The chain recombines TRBV20-1 with TRBJ2-3; 12 bases are a match to TRBD2. CDR1 is DFQATT, CDR2 SNEGSKA, per germline (reference sequence). This CDR3 is built from 14 residues. CDR3 DNA (partial): TGCAGTGCCGCCCGGACTAGCGGGGCGGAGACG. It specifies CSAARTSGAET. The CDR3 reads in full as CSAARTSGAETQYF.

CDR3 residues: CASSLGHFYEQYF. The part of the CDR3 DNA that was read is TGTGCCAGCAGCTTAGGACACTTCTACGAG. The chain uses TRBV7-2 and TRBJ2-7, with D hard to call. The DNA ends 3 residues before the CDR3 does, and the rest of the CDR3 is filled in from the germline J gene. Trimming took 1 base from V and 3 from J, leaving 7 bases between them. The length of the CDR3 is 13 residues. Germline assignment: CDR1 SGHTA and CDR2 FQGNSA.

Comment on this clone: From the germline J gene comes the end of the CDR3, since the read stops 3 residues before it. The rearrangement links TRBV27 to TRBJ2-5; 7 nucleotides line up with TRBD2. Per germline, CDR1 MNHEY and CDR2 SMNVEV (reference sequence). V dropped 6 bases and J dropped 0; count of bases not matched to a gene: 7. This CDR3 has 15 residues. Incomplete CDR3 DNA: TGTGCCAGCAGACAAGCGGGACTGAACCAAGAGACC. It is translated as CASRQAGLNQET. The CDR3 in full is CASRQAGLNQETQYF.

Note on this clone: The observed sequence ends 3 residues before the CDR3 terminus, with the missing tail filled in from the germline J gene. The genes are TRBV5-1 and TRBJ2-5; 11 bases are shared with TRBD2. CDR3 size: 20 residues. Losses at the gene ends were 0 bases for V and 2 bases for J; bases not matched to a gene: 15. CDR1 is SGHRS, CDR2 YFSETQ, per germline. The CDR3: CASSLVLAGGPGSLQETQYF. The sequenced CDR3 bases are TGCGCCAGCAGCTTGGTGCTAGCGGGGGGCCCGGGGAGTTTGCAAGAGACC.